The entry below describes one T cell receptor (beta chain). Its antigen is unknown. TCRdb keeps only in-frame clones here, not all; method: immunoSEQ multiplex PCR. The sample has 15,000 or so clones, approximately 91% seen once. The data were taken from a study of STAT3 mutations in large granular lymphocyte leukemia. The study, taken as a whole, reports: A small but highly pathogenic clone may have been missed. In about 30% of the 18 patients, new TCR clonotypes emerged after therapy. At least one immunodominant TCR beta clonotype appeared in every T-cell large granular lymphocyte leukemia patient.

The CDR3 totals 15 residues. J was trimmed by 6 bases and V by 8 bases; bases with no gene match: 13. Germline CDR1 is SEHNR and CDR2 is FQNEAQ (reference sequence). The sequenced sample consisted of peripheral blood mononuclear cells. The V call is TRBV7-9, the J call TRBJ1-2; 9 nucleotides align to TRBD1. The sequence was collected from a woman aged 45 to 65 with T-cell large granular lymphocyte leukemia. Some clones in this sample may be carry-over from other donors' samples. CDR3 protein: CASASTGGMGNGYTF. The CDR3 DNA is TGTGCCAGCGCCTCGACAGGGGGGATGGGGAATGGCTACACCTTC.